The T cell receptor beta chain described here comes from a study of identifying expanded T cells in peripheral blood. Study results and caveats: Roughly two-week clone count variance significantly increased as total template count grew. Roughly 1.2 clones differed between technical replicates, versus about 15 and 19 over time.

After removal of 3 bases from V and 11 bases from J, the junction contained 4 bases not matched to a gene. Germline CDR1 SGHTA, CDR2 FQGNSA. This CDR3 contains 12 residues. A remark on this clone: Its antigen remains unknown.

Method: immunoSEQ multiplex PCR; TCRdb's copy keeps in-frame clones and lacks some. The sample contains about 100,000 clones, approximately 89% of which appear only once. During the collection period, no donor immune events like infections were recorded. The chain joins TRBV7-2 to TRBJ2-1; 7 bases are shared with TRBD1. Input material: blood. This clonotype originated in a person aged 18 to 75 in good health. CDR3 residues: CASSLDRRKQFF. CDR3 nucleotide sequence: TGTGCCAGCAGCTTGGACAGGCGTAAGCAGTTCTTC.